The present TCR beta chain was sequenced within a study of vaccination effects on CD4 cells after COVID-19 (dated by TCRdb to 2021 to 2024). For the wider study: Participants received two doses of either the BNT162b2 or the mRNA-1273 mRNA SARS-CoV-2 vaccine. SARS-CoV-2 spike-specific CD4+ TCR repertoires were compared before and after mRNA vaccination in COVID-19 convalescent patients and in infection-naive vaccine recipients. The full study included 10 COVID-19 convalescent patients and several SARS-CoV-2-naive healthy vaccine recipients. The Oncomine TCR Beta short-read assay on an Illumina iSeq 100 was used to sequence cultures from other donors in the study.

Here is what the overall study found, with its caveats: Among healthy vaccine recipients, nearly all vaccine-induced clones were SARS-CoV-2 mono-reactive, and just 1 of 255 was cross-reactive with common cold coronaviruses. Clones induced by infection and clones induced by vaccination both contracted markedly at late timepoints after vaccination, which fits with T cell responses waning over time. The study was limited by a small number of convalescent patients and lacked early post-infection timepoints.

Preparation of the library involved the immunoSEQ multiplex PCR assay. DNA from the cultured and isolated CD4+ T cells underwent TCR beta CDR3 sequencing. As for how the authors treated the data: Non-productive TCR sequences were discarded, and reads were trimmed to the CDR3 region, with only CDR3s of 7 or more amino acids retained. Antigen-specific clonotypes were identified with the MANAFEST web app by comparing expansion in peptide wells against reference cultures. For clones to be considered positive, expansion at FDR<0.05 versus reference and all other wells, an odds ratio above 5, and a frequency above 0.1% in two replicate wells were required. Cross-reactive clonotypes were defined as significantly expanded in SARS-CoV-2 spike wells and in at least one common cold coronavirus spike condition. CDR3 similarity was assessed by Levenshtein distance with the stringdist R package, and unrooted trees were built with ape in R 3.6.1. Sourced from immuneACCESS, this table was stored by TCRdb with only in-frame sequences that have V and J called. A share of the clones is absent; for the studies checked, an unresolved V gene accounts for under half, and the remainder has no known explanation. The DNA gave D and trimming, while V, J and clone size come from that table. Recorded for this sample are more than 50,000 clones; about four fifths of them occurred a single time. The ten top clones hold more than 2% of the sample.

The CDR3 goes from the cysteine to the phenylalanine over 15 residues. Only the CDR3 region is kept as DNA, spanning 45 bases read in frame from base 1. CDR1 and CDR2 were assigned from the germline V gene as SGHRS and YFSETQ. V and J are trimmed by 4 bases and 4 bases, and the gene matches miss 9 bases of the junction. As regards this clone: Which antigen it targets is not known. No much larger clonotype is one base removed from it; base qualities were not supplied.

In the ViraFEST assay, PBMC were stimulated with viral peptide pools, and TCR sequencing was then used to find antigen-specific CD4+ T cell clonotypes based on their expansion. After around eleven days of culture, CD4+ T cells were isolated with the EasySep CD4+ T cell isolation kit. Healthy vaccine recipients had no prior SARS-CoV-2 infection, confirmed by negative nucleocapsid antibodies before and after vaccination. Under 2.5 million PBMC per well were cultured with approximately 10 ug/ml peptides in IMDM containing around 5% human AB serum, around 9.7 IU/ml IL-2 and gentamicin. Half of the culture medium was replaced with fresh IL-2-containing medium on days 3 and 7. Unless noted otherwise, every peptide stimulation condition was cultured in triplicate wells. PBMC were separated from whole blood using Ficoll-Paque Plus gradient centrifugation and were then either cryopreserved at -140C or used fresh. The overlapping peptide pools covered the spike proteins of SARS-CoV-2 as well as those of the common cold coronaviruses HCoV-NL63, HCoV-OC43 and HCoV-229E. Genomic DNA was extracted from cultured CD4+ T cells with the QIAamp micro DNA kit.

This clonotype was sampled from a human donor who received a COVID-19 vaccine. Sequencing used CD4+ T cells from PBMCs cultured with HCoV-229E spike peptides, obtained before COVID-19 vaccination. The cell subset or site tag for this specimen amounts to: HCoV-229E spike overlapping peptide pool stimulation. The rearranged chain carries TRBV5-1 and TRBJ2-5, with 8 junctional bases fitting TRBD2. The DNA reads TGCGCCAGCAGCGAGACGGGGGGGCCCCCAGAGACCCAGTACTTC. Its translation reads: CASSETGGPPETQYF.